The next 9 T cell receptor beta chains were all read from a single sample in a study of human T cells and chemical hapten exposure. TCRdb re-called the RACE reads with MiXCR, one entry per CDR3 protein. This table holds a few hundred thousand distinct CDR3 sequences, more than 4.5% found once. Time point indicated: patch test 1, 2 weeks after DPC sensitization. The treatment is: therapeutic diphenylcyclopropenone sensitization with weekly scalp DPC. The sequences come from whole blood, collected in connection with sensitization to the hapten diphenylcyclopropenone (DPC). These receptors all come from a woman aged 45-65 years with alopecia areata. Some clones in this sample may be carry-over from other donors' samples.

This clonotype has a count of ten or more. This chain uses TRBV19 with TRBJ2-3; 10 bases map to TRBD2. Per the germline V gene, CDR1 is LNHDA and CDR2 is SQIVND (reference sequence). V lost 7 bases and J lost 2; bases outside the gene matches: 9. This CDR3 is 16 amino acids long. CDR3 protein: CASKASGGRVTDTQYF. CDR3 DNA sequence: TGTGCCAGTAAAGCTAGCGGGGGCCGTGTCACAGATACGCAGTATTTT.

The rearrangement uses TRBV6-2 or TRBV6-3 and TRBJ2-1; perhaps TRBD2 as D (6 bases). The CDR3 loop spans 15 amino acids. Per germline, CDR1 MNHEY and CDR2 SVGEGT. The V end lost 6 bases, the J end lost 7 bases, and 19 bases lay between the germline ends. This chain's CDR3 is CASRSLTGEFNEQFF. CDR3 coding DNA: TGTGCCAGCAGATCGCTAACGGGAGAGTTTAATGAGCAGTTCTTC.

This clonotype was recorded many times. The chain combines TRBV4-1 with TRBJ1-2; 7 bases are shared with TRBD1. Germline V gene lookup returns CDR1 MGHRA and CDR2 YSYEKL. There are 15 residues in the CDR3. After removal of 0 bases from V and 4 bases from J, the junction contained 5 bases not matched to a gene. The CDR3 reads CASSQDKGASYGYTF. The CDR3 DNA is TGCGCCAGCAGCCAAGACAAGGGGGCTAGCTATGGCTACACCTTC.

The rearrangement links TRBV24-1 to TRBJ2-2; D ambiguous. With 2 bases removed from V and 0 bases from J, the gap between germline ends came to 3 bases. The V gene's germline CDR1 is KGHDR and CDR2 SFDVKD. The CDR3 totals 14 residues. CDR3 sequence (DNA): TGTGCCACCAGTGATTGGCCGAACACCGGGGAGCTGTTTTTT. Protein product: CATSDWPNTGELFF.

The rearrangement links TRBV5-1 to TRBJ1-6; 7 bases are shared with TRBD1. The germline V gene encodes CDR1 SGHRS and CDR2 YFSETQ. V was pared by 4 bases and J by 7 bases, with 5 bases of the junction left unmatched. This CDR3 spans 14 amino acids. Written as DNA, the CDR3 is TGCGCCAGCAGCACGGGACAGCCCAATTCACCCCTCCACTTT. Translating gives CASSTGQPNSPLHF.

This clonotype was observed at least ten times. This chain connects TRBV12-3 or TRBV12-4 to TRBJ1-4; TRBD1 matches 8 bases. J was trimmed by 8 bases and V by 3 bases; bases with no gene match: 8. CDR3 size: 15 residues. CDR3 region: CASSFGAGGREKLFF. The CDR3 DNA follows: TGTGCCAGCAGTTTTGGGGCAGGGGGCAGGGAAAAACTGTTTTTT.

V is TRBV2 and J is TRBJ2-2, with D perhaps matching TRBD2 (6 bases). The V end was cut by 6 bases, the J end by 6 bases, with 14 bases between. Germline V gene sequence: CDR1 SNHLY, CDR2 FYNNEI. This CDR3 has 14 amino acids. The CDR3 coding sequence is TGTGCCAGCAGCCGACTCCCGGGGGCCGGGGAGCTGTTTTTT. This encodes CASSRLPGAGELFF.

This clonotype has only a few counts. The rearrangement joins TRBV6-1 to TRBJ1-1; D gene uncertain. Deletions cut 6 bases from V and 9 bases from J, with 17 bases between. The CDR3 loop spans 13 amino acids. Germline V gene sequence: CDR1 MNHNS, CDR2 SASEGT. The CDR3 DNA reads as TGTGCCAGCAGGATGGGAACTACTACCAAAGCTTTCTTT. Protein: CASRMGTTTKAFF.

This clonotype occurred a few times. This sequence joins TRBV11-2 and TRBJ2-3, with D perhaps matching TRBD1 or TRBD2 (5 bases each). V lost 1 base to trimming and J lost 4 bases, with 12 bases between them. Germline lookup yields CDR1 SGHAT and CDR2 FQNNGV. This CDR3 spans 15 amino acids. The CDR3 region has the DNA TGTGCCAGCAGCTTAGGCAGGGTGGAGGCAGATACGCAGTATTTT. Translation gives CASSLGRVEADTQYF. The variable domain in full, with the rest retrieved from reference TRBV11-2 and TRBJ2-3, is EAGVAQSPRYKIIEKRQSVAFWCNPISGHATLYWYQQILGQGPKLLIQFQNNGVVDDSQLPKDRFSAERLKGVDSTLKIQPAKLEDSAVYLCASSLGRVEADTQYFGPGTRLTVL.